This T cell receptor (beta chain) was documented in a study of T cells in Graves' hyperthyroidism and ophthalmopathy. In germline, CDR1 is SNHLY, CDR2 FYNNEI. The CDR3 covers 15 residues. The V gene lost 10 bases and the J gene lost 2 bases, with 18 bases spanning the gap. Amplification of TCR beta CDR3 regions used RNA as the template. The HTBI primer set served for first-round RT-PCR of the TCR CDR3. TCRdb re-derived calls from the multiplex PCR reads in MiXCR, one entry per CDR3 protein. The data show hundreds of thousands of distinct CDR3 sequences, approximately 15% seen once. This clonotype was counted many times.

Sequencing used blood. The clonotype was recovered from a woman aged 25 to 39 with Graves' hyperthyroidism that later progressed to Graves' ophthalmopathy. This sequence joins TRBV2 and TRBJ1-5, with a weak D call TRBD1 (5 bases). The CDR3 spells CATTRGGVGNQPQHF. The CDR3 DNA follows: TGTGCCACCACCCGTGGGGGAGTGGGCAATCAGCCCCAGCATTTT.